This T cell receptor beta chain came from a study of T cell changes during pregnancy in multiple sclerosis. Only in-frame clones appear in the TCRdb table, and some are missing; sequencing was by immunoSEQ multiplex PCR. The repertoire has tens of thousands of clones, over 85% of them found once; the top ten carry over 0.45%. The CDR3 spans 17 residues. The TCR originated in a female donor with multiple sclerosis, enrolled in a pregnancy study. Material: CD4+ T cells from peripheral blood mononuclear cells, obtained in the first trimester of pregnancy. V is TRBV21-1 and J is TRBJ1-5; the table calls TRBD1, which could not be checked here. TRBV21-1 is termed a pseudogene. CDR3 in amino acids: CASRWGPWTYSNQPQHF. The CDR3 DNA follows: TGTGCCAGCCGCTGGGGGCCGTGGACTTATAGCAATCAGCCCCAGCATTTT.